This T cell receptor (beta chain) was observed in a study of metastatic and nonmetastatic thyroid tumors. General observations from the study: For both blood and tumor, malignant thyroid tumors reportedly showed significantly higher TCR beta diversity than benign nodules did.

Thyroid surgery took place with no prior treatment in any patient. TCRdb re-called clones from the PCR reads using MiXCR. Among tens of thousands of clones listed, 30% were seen once. This clone was observed a few times. Antigen specificity is unknown. The CDR3 has 17 amino acids. Looked up from germline, CDR1 is LNHDA and CDR2 is SQIVND (reference sequence). Trimming stripped 5 bases from V and 0 bases from J, with 17 bases between. V usage is TRBV19 and J usage is TRBJ1-5; possible D gene TRBD1, 6 bases. This receptor was taken from a female donor with papillary thyroid cancer or a benign thyroid nodule (not recorded which). Some clones in this sample may be carry-over from other donors' samples. Sequences were obtained from blood. This CDR3 reads CASSLTTGIHSNQPQHF. The CDR3 nucleotides are TGTGCCAGTAGTTTGACGACAGGCATACATAGCAATCAGCCCCAGCATTTT.